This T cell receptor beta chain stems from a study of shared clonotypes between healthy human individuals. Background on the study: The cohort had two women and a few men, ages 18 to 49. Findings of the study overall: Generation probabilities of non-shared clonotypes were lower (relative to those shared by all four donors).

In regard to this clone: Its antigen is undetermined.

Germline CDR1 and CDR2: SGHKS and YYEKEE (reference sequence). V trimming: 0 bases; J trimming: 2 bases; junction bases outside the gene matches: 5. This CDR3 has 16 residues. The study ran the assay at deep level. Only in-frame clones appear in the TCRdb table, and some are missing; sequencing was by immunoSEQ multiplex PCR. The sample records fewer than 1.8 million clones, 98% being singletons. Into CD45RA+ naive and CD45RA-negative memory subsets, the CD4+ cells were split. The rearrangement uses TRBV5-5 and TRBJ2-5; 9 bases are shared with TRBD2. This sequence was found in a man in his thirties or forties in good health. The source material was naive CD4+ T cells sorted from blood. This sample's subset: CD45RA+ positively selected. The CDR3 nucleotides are TGTGCCAGCAGCTTGGTGGCGGGAGGGCTTCAAGAGACCCAGTACTTC. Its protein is CASSLVAGGLQETQYF.